This T cell receptor (beta chain) was profiled in a study of blood T cell repertoires in COVID-19. Using immunoSEQ multiplex PCR, the repertoire was profiled, and TCRdb retains in-frame clones only, with some absent. Of around 110,000 clones in the sample, approximately 81% were seen once. This clone occurred a few times. The clonotype was recovered from a man aged 35-49 years with acute or convalescent COVID-19. Sequencing was carried out using peripheral blood.

The chain's CDR3 is CASSFRTGSEKLFF. The CDR3 DNA sequence: TGTGCCAGCAGCTTCCGGACAGGGAGTGAAAAACTGTTTTTT. This chain joins TRBV5-4 and TRBJ1-4; 8 bases are shared with TRBD1. Germline CDR1 and CDR2: SGHNT and YYREEE (reference sequence). This CDR3 contains 14 residues. The V segment lost 2 bases and the J segment 7 bases; nucleotides outside the gene matches: 4. Using reference TRBV5-4 and TRBJ1-4 for the parts outside the CDR3, the full variable domain is ETGVTQSPTHLIKTRGQQVTLRCSSQSGHNTVSWYQQALGQGPQFIFQYYREEENGRGNFPPRFSGLQFPNYSSELNVNALELDDSALYLCASSFRTGSEKLFFGSGTQLSVL.